This note documents a single TCR beta chain sequence. The CDR3 consists of 19 residues. Germline CDR1 reads KGHSH; CDR2 reads LQKENI. V lost 2 bases, J lost 3 bases, and 15 bases stayed unmatched. Original processing notes: By means of reference gene primer amplification, nucleated cell counts were estimated. Profiled with immunoSEQ multiplex PCR; TCRdb holds only in-frame clones, not every one. The D gene and trimming were derived from the DNA, and the V and J assignments and clone size from that table. The table records under 130,000 clones, 70% to 85% of them present only once. The data stem from a study of blood T cell repertoires in COVID-19. Study details: COVID-19 samples from acute and convalescent phases originated in the United States, Italy and Spain. The analysed material was cDNA or gDNA that came from T cells, B-cell-depleted T cells, or PBMCs.

The chain combines TRBV18 with TRBJ2-7; 11 bases line up with TRBD2. This clonotype was obtained from a man between 70 and 80 years old with active or convalescent COVID-19. Sequencing used peripheral blood. The CDR3, as DNA: TGTGCCAGCTCACCAACCGAACTAGCGGGGGCGGTGGAGCGCTACGAGCAGTACTTC. Translating gives CASSPTELAGAVERYEQYF.